A selection of T cell receptor beta chains follows, all from one sample in a study of blood T cell repertoires in COVID-19. This table comes from immunoSEQ multiplex PCR, and its TCRdb copy is limited to in-frame clones, with some not included. The sample holds approximately 300,000 clones, more than 90% seen once. Specimen: PBMCs or T cells enriched from blood (not recorded which). The receptor set was obtained from a woman in her 30s who had been exposed to COVID-19. CDR3s include the opening cysteine and the closing phenylalanine or tryptophan. A D gene is named only where the DNA matches it firmly. Some rows have no size entry. The others give once, few or many, or a class for an expanded clone.

size: -
V: TRBV7-3
D: -
J: TRBJ1-2
DNA: TGTGCCAGCAGCTTATCCCATAACTATGGCTACACCTTC
CDR3: CASSLSHNYGYTF

size: -
V: TRBV4-1
D: -
J: TRBJ1-2
DNA: TGCGCCAGCAGCCAGCCGGGACAACTCGTTTATGGCTACACCTTC
CDR3: CASSQPGQLVYGYTF

size: -
V: TRBV7-9
D: -
J: TRBJ1-2
DNA: TGTGCCAGCAGCTTATCGGGGTACTATGGCTACACCTTC
CDR3: CASSLSGYYGYTF

size: -
V: TRBV7-6
D: -
J: TRBJ2-1
DNA: TGTGCCAGCAGCTACCTTCTGGTCTTGCGCGAGGACAATGAGCAGTTCTTC
CDR3: CASSYLLVLREDNEQFF

size: -
V: TRBV5-4
D: -
J: TRBJ1-5
DNA: TGTGCCAGCAGCAGGGAGGGGCAGCCCCAGCATTTT
CDR3: CASSREGQPQHF

size: -
V: TRBV7-2
D: -
J: TRBJ1-5
DNA: TGTGCCAGCAGCCTGACGGGGGGTCAGCCCCAGCATTTT
CDR3: CASSLTGGQPQHF

size: once
V: TRBV18
D: TRBD2
J: TRBJ2-3
DNA: TGTGCCAGCTCACCTTGGCGGGGGACCACAGATACGCAGTATTTT
CDR3: CASSPWRGTTDTQYF

size: -
V: TRBV25-1
D: -
J: TRBJ2-3
DNA: TGTGCCAGCAGTGAGTTTCAGGGCCCAGATACGCAGTATTTT
CDR3: CASSEFQGPDTQYF

size: -
V: TRBV2
D: -
J: TRBJ1-1
DNA: TGTGCCAGCCTTCGAACAAAGGCCGGGGGGGGAAACACTGAAGCTTTCTTT
CDR3: CASLRTKAGGGNTEAFF

size: few
V: TRBV4-1
D: TRBD1
J: TRBJ2-7
DNA: TGCGCCAGCAGCCCTAGACAGGGGGTGGACGAGCAGTACTTC
CDR3: CASSPRQGVDEQYF

size: once
V: TRBV19
D: TRBD1
J: TRBJ1-2
DNA: TGTGCCAGTAGTATCTTCCGACAGGGGCAAAATAACTATGGCTACACCTTC
CDR3: CASSIFRQGQNNYGYTF

size: -
V: TRBV27
D: -
J: TRBJ2-7
DNA: TGTGCCAGCAGTTCAACCTACGAGCAGTACTTC
CDR3: CASSSTYEQYF

size: -
V: TRBV28
D: -
J: TRBJ2-3
DNA: TGTGCCAGCAGCCGCCCCCAGGGGAGAGATACGCAGTATTTT
CDR3: CASSRPQGRDTQYF

size: -
V: TRBV11-2
D: TRBD2
J: TRBJ2-3
DNA: TGTGCCAGCAGTTGGCCCACTAGCGGGGGTCGGGATACGCAGTATTTT
CDR3: CASSWPTSGGRDTQYF

size: -
V: TRBV3-1/TRBV3-2
D: -
J: TRBJ1-1
DNA: TGTGCCAGCAGCCACCGGGGGGGTTACACTGAAGCTTTCTTT
CDR3: CASSHRGGYTEAFF

size: -
V: TRBV14
D: -
J: TRBJ1-3
DNA: TGTGCCAGCAGCCAAGAGGACAGTTACTCTGGAAACACCATATATTTT
CDR3: CASSQEDSYSGNTIYF

size: -
V: TRBV5-1
D: -
J: TRBJ2-2
DNA: TGCGCCAGCAGTGAAGGTCAGGTTAACACCGGGGAGCTGTTTTTT
CDR3: CASSEGQVNTGELFF

size: -
V: TRBV4-1
D: -
J: TRBJ1-2
DNA: TGCGCCAGCAGCCAAGGAGTTAGGGGAAACTATGGCTACACCTTC
CDR3: CASSQGVRGNYGYTF

size: -
V: TRBV25-1
D: TRBD1
J: TRBJ1-1
DNA: TGTGCCAGCGGAGCGACAGGGGAGAACACTGAAGCTTTCTTT
CDR3: CASGATGENTEAFF

size: -
V: TRBV10-2
D: -
J: TRBJ1-1
DNA: TGCGCCAGCAGTGTGGCAGTACCTTTTATCACTGAAGCTTTCTTT
CDR3: CASSVAVPFITEAFF

size: -
V: TRBV7-4
D: -
J: TRBJ1-5
DNA: TGTGCCAGCAGCTTAGAGCGCCCCCGCCATAGCAATCAGCCCCAGCATTTT
CDR3: CASSLERPRHSNQPQHF

size: few
V: TRBV12-3/TRBV12-4
D: -
J: TRBJ1-1
DNA: TGTGCCAGCAGTCTTCAGGGTTTGGGTAGCTTCTTT
CDR3: CASSLQGLGSFF

size: -
V: TRBV4-1
D: -
J: TRBJ1-2
DNA: TGCGCCAGCAGCCAACCCGACAGAAACTATGGCTACACCTTC
CDR3: CASSQPDRNYGYTF

size: -
V: TRBV11-2
D: TRBD2
J: TRBJ2-1
DNA: TGTGCCAGCAGCTGGACTAGCGGCGGTGATGAGCAGTTCTTC
CDR3: CASSWTSGGDEQFF

size: -
V: TRBV20-1
D: TRBD1
J: TRBJ1-2
DNA: TGCAGTGCTACCTTGGGACAGCCCCTCTTC
CDR3: CSATLGQPLF

size: -
V: TRBV7-2
D: TRBD1
J: TRBJ1-5
DNA: TGTGCCAGCAGCTTGACAGGGAATAGCAATCAGCCCCAGCATTTT
CDR3: CASSLTGNSNQPQHF

size: -
V: TRBV10-3
D: -
J: TRBJ2-1
DNA: TGTGCCATCAACCGAGGGGACACAAATGAGCAGTTCTTC
CDR3: CAINRGDTNEQFF